The clone carrying this T cell receptor beta chain has more than one count but fewer than ten. Its antigen is still unknown. TCRdb reanalysed the RT-PCR reads using MiXCR and keeps one entry per CDR3 protein. The sample includes around 710,000 distinct CDR3 sequences, 11% to 15% of them seen just once. The data derive from a study of response to subunit inactivated influenza vaccine. Study outcomes and limitations: It was the authors' suggestion that each seasonal influenza vaccination recruits few new T cells.

The CDR3 consists of 14 residues. V was shortened by 0 bases and J by 6 bases, with 12 bases between the two germline ends. The germline CDR1 and CDR2 sequences are LGHDT and YNNKEL (reference sequence). This TCR was sampled from a man aged 45-65 years who received an inactivated influenza vaccine. V is TRBV3-1 and J is TRBJ2-7; no reliable D call. The sequencing used PBMCs from blood, collected approximately 15 days before vaccination. The CDR3 bases are TGTGCCAGCAGCCAAGAGGGATTCGACTCCGAGCAGTACTTC. Encoded protein: CASSQEGFDSEQYF.